This T cell receptor (beta chain) was identified in a study of blood T cell repertoires in COVID-19. Overall study: There were acute and convalescent COVID-19 samples, and they came from the United States, Italy and Spain. The analysed material was cDNA or gDNA that came from T cells, B-cell-depleted T cells, or PBMCs.

Original methodology: Reference gene primer amplification gave nucleated cell count estimates. The table came from immunoSEQ multiplex PCR; TCRdb's copy has only in-frame clones and leaves some out. The DNA gave D and trimming, while V, J and clone size come from that table. The sample holds around 30,000 clones; about 88% are singletons and the top ten take 8% to 10%. The V end lost 1 base, the J end lost 0 bases, and 19 bases lay between the germline ends. The CDR3 spans 19 residues. CDR1 is SEHNR and CDR2 is FQNEAQ in the germline V gene (reference sequence). This chain links TRBV7-9 with TRBJ2-1; D is ambiguous. The sequenced material came from peripheral blood. This sequence originates from a human donor in a cohort sampled during active COVID-19. For the CDR3, the DNA is TGTGCCAGCAGCTTAGTGGTGGGCTCCAGTCCCCTCTCCTACAATGAGCAGTTCTTC. Its protein is CASSLVVGSSPLSYNEQFF.